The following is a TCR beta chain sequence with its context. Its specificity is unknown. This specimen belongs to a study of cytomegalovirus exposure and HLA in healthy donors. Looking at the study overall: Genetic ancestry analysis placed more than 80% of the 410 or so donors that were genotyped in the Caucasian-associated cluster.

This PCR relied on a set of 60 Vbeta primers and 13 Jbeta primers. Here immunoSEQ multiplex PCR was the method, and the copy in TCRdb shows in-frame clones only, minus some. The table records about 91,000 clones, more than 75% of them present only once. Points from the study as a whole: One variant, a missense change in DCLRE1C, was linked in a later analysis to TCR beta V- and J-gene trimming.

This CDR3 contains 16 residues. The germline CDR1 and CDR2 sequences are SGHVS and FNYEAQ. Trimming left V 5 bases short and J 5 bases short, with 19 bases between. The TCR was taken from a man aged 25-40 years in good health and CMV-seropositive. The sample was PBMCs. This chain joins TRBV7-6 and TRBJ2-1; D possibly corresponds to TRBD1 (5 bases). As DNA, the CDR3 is TGTGCCAGCAGCATGACAGTAAATATGGGAAACAATGAGCAGTTCTTC. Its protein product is CASSMTVNMGNNEQFF.